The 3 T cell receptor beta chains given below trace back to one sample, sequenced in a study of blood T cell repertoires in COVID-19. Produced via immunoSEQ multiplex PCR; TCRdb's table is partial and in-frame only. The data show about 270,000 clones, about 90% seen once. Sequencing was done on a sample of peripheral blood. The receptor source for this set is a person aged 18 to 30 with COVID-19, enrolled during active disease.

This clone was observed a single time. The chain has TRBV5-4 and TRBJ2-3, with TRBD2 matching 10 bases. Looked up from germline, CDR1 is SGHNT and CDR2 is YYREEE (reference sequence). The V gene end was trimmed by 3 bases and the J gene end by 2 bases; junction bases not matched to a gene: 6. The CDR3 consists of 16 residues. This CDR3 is CASSSPGTSATDTQYF. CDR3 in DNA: TGTGCCAGCAGCTCCCCCGGGACTAGCGCCACAGATACGCAGTATTTT.

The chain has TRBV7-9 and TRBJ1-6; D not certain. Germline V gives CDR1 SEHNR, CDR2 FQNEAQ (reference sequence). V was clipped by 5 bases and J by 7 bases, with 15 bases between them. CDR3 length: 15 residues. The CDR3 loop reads CASSREANSNSPLHF. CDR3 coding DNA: TGTGCCAGCAGCCGAGAGGCGAATTCAAATTCACCCCTCCACTTT.

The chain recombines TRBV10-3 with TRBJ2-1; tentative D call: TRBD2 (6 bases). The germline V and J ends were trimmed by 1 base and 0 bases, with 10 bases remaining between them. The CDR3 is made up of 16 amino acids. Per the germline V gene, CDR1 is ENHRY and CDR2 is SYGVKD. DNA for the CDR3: TGTGCCATCAGTGAGTATGGGACTGGCTCCTACAATGAGCAGTTCTTC. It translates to CAISEYGTGSYNEQFF.